A single sample is the source of the 13 T cell receptor beta chains below, sequenced in a study of T cells in Graves' hyperthyroidism and ophthalmopathy. TCR beta CDR3 regions were amplified from RNA. Using the HTBI primer set, a first-round RT-PCR was run on the TCR CDR3. TCRdb redid the calling of the multiplex PCR reads with MiXCR, one entry per CDR3 protein. The repertoire holds about 200,000 distinct CDR3 sequences, with 15% to 20% as singletons. Sequences were obtained from blood. The receptors derive from a man between 50 and 59 years old with Graves' hyperthyroidism.

This clonotype was picked up a small number of times. The J gene is TRBJ2-7, the V gene TRBV4-1; D perhaps matches TRBD1 (6 bases). There are 16 residues in the CDR3. Germline loops: CDR1 MGHRA, CDR2 YSYEKL. Trimming pared 2 bases from V and 2 bases from J, leaving 16 bases between. This chain's CDR3 is CASSQYTRTVTYEQYF. The CDR3 DNA reads as TGCGCCAGCAGCCAATATACAAGGACAGTAACCTACGAGCAGTACTTC.

This clonotype was seen at least ten times. This chain joins TRBV28 and TRBJ1-1, with 7 bases matching TRBD1. The CDR3 has 14 amino acids. The V gene end was trimmed by 10 bases and the J gene end by 0 bases; junction bases not matched to a gene: 8. Germline CDR1 MDHEN, CDR2 SYDVKM. CDR3: CATAGGVMNTEAFF. The CDR3, as DNA: TGTGCCACCGCAGGGGGGGTTATGAACACTGAAGCTTTCTTT.

This clonotype was counted only a few times. The chain joins TRBV7-6 to TRBJ1-4, with a tentative D call TRBD1 (6 bases). Looked up from germline, CDR1 is SGHVS and CDR2 is FNYEAQ. This CDR3 comprises 16 residues. V lost 5 bases to trimming and J lost 3 bases, with 16 bases between them. The CDR3 bases are TGTGCCAGCAGCCCGAACAGGGCCTCAGCTAATGAAAAACTGTTTTTT. Translated, it gives CASSPNRASANEKLFF.

This clonotype was observed many times. J is TRBJ2-1 and V is TRBV7-6, with TRBD2 matching over 7 bases. Losses at the gene ends were 0 bases for V and 8 bases for J; bases not matched to a gene: 4. The CDR3 contains 14 residues. The germline CDR1 and CDR2 sequences are SGHVS and FNYEAQ. CDR3 amino acids: CASSLAGGVDEQFF. In DNA, the CDR3 is TGTGCCAGCAGCTTAGCGGGAGGGGTGGATGAGCAGTTCTTC. Together with reference TRBV7-6 and TRBJ2-1, the CDR3 gives the full variable domain: GAGVSQSPRYKVTKRGQDVALRCDPISGHVSLYWYRQALGQGPEFLTYFNYEAQQDKSGLPNDRFSAERPEGSISTLTIQRTEQRDSAMYRCASSLAGGVDEQFFGPGTRLTVL.

This clonotype came up many times. The chain carries TRBV11-2 and TRBJ2-7; no clear D gene. V was cut by 4 bases and J by 7 bases, with 14 bases left in between. There are 13 residues in the CDR3. Looked up from germline, CDR1 is SGHAT and CDR2 is FQNNGV. CDR3 nucleotide sequence: TGTGCCAGCAGCTCCTCAGTGGCCTGGGAGCAGTACTTC. Translation gives CASSSSVAWEQYF.

V and J are TRBV28 and TRBJ1-2; 9 bases fit TRBD1. The CDR3 totals 15 residues. The germline V gene has CDR1 MDHEN and CDR2 SYDVKM. With V trimmed by 5 bases and J by 3 bases, 7 bases remained unmatched. DNA of the CDR3: TGTGCCAGCAGTCACCTCAGGACAGGGGACTATGGCTACACCTTC. It encodes CASSHLRTGDYGYTF.

The chain is built from TRBV3-1 and TRBJ2-3, with 9 bases fitting TRBD2. Looked up from germline, CDR1 is LGHDT and CDR2 is YNNKEL (reference sequence). The CDR3 is 17 residues long. Losses at the gene ends were 1 base for V and 1 base for J; bases not matched to a gene: 6. The CDR3 here is CASSQGGSGSGTDTQYF. CDR3 nucleotide sequence: TGTGCCAGCAGCCAAGGAGGTAGCGGGAGTGGCACAGATACGCAGTATTTT.

This clonotype was counted at least ten times. The chain joins TRBV5-1 to TRBJ2-7, with 7 bases that match TRBD1. The J segment lost 4 bases and the V segment lost 2 bases, leaving 9 bases of the junction unmatched. Germline V gene data show CDR1 as SGHRS and CDR2 as YFSETQ. The CDR3 covers 15 residues. Here the CDR3 DNA reads TGCGCCAGCAGCTTTACCCAGGGGGTTGGATACGAGCAGTACTTC. Encoded protein: CASSFTQGVGYEQYF. The full variable domain, completed using reference TRBV5-1 and TRBJ2-7, is KAGVTQTPRYLIKTRGQQVTLSCSPISGHRSVSWYQQTPGQGLQFLFEYFSETQRNKGNFPGRFSGRQFSNSRSEMNVSTLELGDSALYLCASSFTQGVGYEQYFGPGTRLTVT.

This clonotype has at least ten counts. V and J are TRBV30 and TRBJ2-7, with TRBD1 matching over 10 bases. CDR3 length equals 15 residues. CDR1 GTSNPN and CDR2 SVGIG come from the germline V gene (reference sequence). V lost 2 bases to trimming and J lost 3 bases; unmatched junction nucleotides: 7. Written as DNA, the CDR3 is TGTGCCTGGAGTAAAAGGACAGGGGGAAACTACGAGCAGTACTTC. Amino acid sequence: CAWSKRTGGNYEQYF.

This clonotype has ten or more counts. The V call is TRBV24-1, the J call TRBJ2-2; D is ambiguous. The CDR3 sequence is 14 residues long. Trimming cost V 2 bases and J 0 bases, with 3 bases left between them. Germline V CDR1 and CDR2: KGHDR, SFDVKD. CDR3 nucleotides: TGTGCCACCAGTGATTGGACGAACACCGGGGAGCTGTTTTTT. This gives the protein CATSDWTNTGELFF.

At least ten counts were recorded for this clonotype. This chain links TRBV20-1 with TRBJ2-7; TRBD2 matches at 7 bases. The CDR3 runs to 14 residues. CDR1 and CDR2 (germline): DFQATT, SNEGSKA (reference sequence). The trim removed 3 bases at V and 3 bases at J, leaving 8 bases unmatched. CDR3 sequence (DNA): TGCAGTGCTAGCCCGGTCGGGGGGAACTACGAGCAGTACTTC. Protein product: CSASPVGGNYEQYF.

This clonotype was recorded many times. This chain joins TRBV11-2 and TRBJ2-7; D gene ambiguous. The germline V gene has CDR1 SGHAT and CDR2 FQNNGV. The CDR3 consists of 16 residues. Trimming cost V 6 bases and J 2 bases, with 20 bases left between them. CDR3 protein: CASRQFLRGDTYEQYF. The CDR3 bases are TGTGCCAGCAGACAATTTCTCCGAGGAGACACCTACGAGCAGTACTTC.

This clonotype was picked up many times. CDR3 sequence reads: CASSLIARSYNEQFF. CDR3 nucleotide sequence: TGTGCCAGCAGTTTAATAGCGAGGTCCTACAATGAGCAGTTCTTC. The V call is TRBV28, the J call TRBJ2-1, with a possible D match to TRBD2 (5 bases). Germline V CDR1 and CDR2: MDHEN, SYDVKM. Trimming cost V 2 bases and J 1 base, with 9 bases left between them. CDR3 length: 15 residues. The full variable domain, with the rest looked up from reference TRBV28 and TRBJ2-1, is DVKVTQSSRYLVKRTGEKVFLECVQDMDHENMFWYRQDPGLGLRLIYFSYDVKMKEKGDIPEGYSVSREKKERFSLILESASTNQTSMYLCASSLIARSYNEQFFGPGTRLTVL.